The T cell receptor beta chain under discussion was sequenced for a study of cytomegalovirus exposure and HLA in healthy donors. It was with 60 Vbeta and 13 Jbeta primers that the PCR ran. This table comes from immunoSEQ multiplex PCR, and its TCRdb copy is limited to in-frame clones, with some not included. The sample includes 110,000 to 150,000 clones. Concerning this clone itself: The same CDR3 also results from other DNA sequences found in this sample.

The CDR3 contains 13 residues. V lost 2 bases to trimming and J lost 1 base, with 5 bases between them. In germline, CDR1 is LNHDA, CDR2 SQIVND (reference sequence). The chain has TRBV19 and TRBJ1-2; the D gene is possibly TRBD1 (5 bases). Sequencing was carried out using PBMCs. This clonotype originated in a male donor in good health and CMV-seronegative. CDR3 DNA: TGTGCCAGTAGTATACAGGGTAACTATGGCTACACCTTC. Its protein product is CASSIQGNYGYTF.